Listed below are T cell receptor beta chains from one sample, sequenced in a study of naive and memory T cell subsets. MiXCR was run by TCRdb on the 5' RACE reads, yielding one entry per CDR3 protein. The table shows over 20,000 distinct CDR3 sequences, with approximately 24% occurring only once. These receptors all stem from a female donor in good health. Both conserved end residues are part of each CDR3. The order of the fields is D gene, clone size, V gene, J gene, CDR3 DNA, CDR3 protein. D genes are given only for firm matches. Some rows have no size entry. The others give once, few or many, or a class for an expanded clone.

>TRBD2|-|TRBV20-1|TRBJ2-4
TGCAGTGCGAGTCTAGCGGGGGTAGCCAAAAACATTCAGTACTTC
CSASLAGVAKNIQYF
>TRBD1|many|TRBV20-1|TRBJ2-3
TGCAGTGCGAAGGGACAGCGCCGAGGGGATACGCAGTATTTT
CSAKGQRRGDTQYF
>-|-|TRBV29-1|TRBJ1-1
TGCAGCGTTGCGGAAGGGTGGGCCACTGAAGCTTTCTTT
CSVAEGWATEAFF
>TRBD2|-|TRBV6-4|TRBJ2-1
TGTGCCAGCAGTGACGAGTCTAGCGGGGGGAATGAGCAGTTCTTC
CASSDESSGGNEQFF
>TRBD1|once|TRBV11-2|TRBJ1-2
TGTGCCAGCAGCTTAGGAGGGGCCAGGGGGCTTCACTATGGCTACACCTTC
CASSLGGARGLHYGYTF
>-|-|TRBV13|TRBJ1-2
TGTGCCAGCAGCTTAGACAAAGACTATGGCTACACCTTC
CASSLDKDYGYTF
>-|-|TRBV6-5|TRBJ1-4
TGTGCCAGCAGTTACAATGGGCCGGACCTTCTGTTTTTT
CASSYNGPDLLFF
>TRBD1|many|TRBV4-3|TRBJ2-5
TGCGCCAGCAGCCAGGCCGGACAGGACGCTGTTGGGACCCAGTACTTC
CASSQAGQDAVGTQYF
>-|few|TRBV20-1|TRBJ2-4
TGCAGTGCTAGAGAGGTGTCTAAAAACATTCAGTACTTC
CSAREVSKNIQYF
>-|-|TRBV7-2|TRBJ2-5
TGTGCCAGCAGCTTTTCAGGGTTGCAGACCCAGTACTTC
CASSFSGLQTQYF
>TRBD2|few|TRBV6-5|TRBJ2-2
TGTGCCAGCAGCGTAGCGGGAGGCACCGGGGAGCTGTTTTTT
CASSVAGGTGELFF
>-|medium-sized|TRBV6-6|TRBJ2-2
TGTGCCAGCAGCCCGGGACACTCGAACACCGGGGAGCTGTTTTTT
CASSPGHSNTGELFF
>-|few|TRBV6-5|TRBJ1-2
TGTGCCAGCAGTTTAGGGGGGTTTAACTATGGCTACACCTTC
CASSLGGFNYGYTF
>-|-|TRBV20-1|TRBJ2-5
TGCAGTGCTCAGGGGGGTCCTCTCCAGGAGACCCAGTACTTC
CSAQGGPLQETQYF
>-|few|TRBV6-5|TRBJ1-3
TGTGCCAGCAGTAGAAGGGCCGGACGTACGGCTGGAAACACCATATATTTT
CASSRRAGRTAGNTIYF
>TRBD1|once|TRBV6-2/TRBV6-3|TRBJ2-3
TGTGCCAGCACCCGGACAGGTACAGATACGCAGTATTTT
CASTRTGTDTQYF
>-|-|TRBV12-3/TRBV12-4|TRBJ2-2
TGTGCCAGCAGAAATACCGGGGAGCTGTTTTTT
CASRNTGELFF
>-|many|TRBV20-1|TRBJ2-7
TGCAGTGCTAGAAGGGGGACCGGGACGGCCTCCTACGAGCAGTACTTC
CSARRGTGTASYEQYF
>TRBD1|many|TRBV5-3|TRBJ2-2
TGTGCCAGAAGCTTGCCATGGGACAGGGAGGGCGGGGAGCTGTTTTTT
CARSLPWDREGGELFF
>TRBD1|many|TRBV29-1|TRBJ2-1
TGCAGCGTTGGCCTATCGGGGACAGGTAGAAATGAGCAGTTCTTC
CSVGLSGTGRNEQFF
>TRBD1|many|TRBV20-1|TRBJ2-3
TGCAGTGCTAGGGTTGGGACAGGCGATTCAGATACGCAGTATTTT
CSARVGTGDSDTQYF
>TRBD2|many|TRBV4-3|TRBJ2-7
TGCGCCAGCAGCCAGGGCAGGACTAGCGGGATAGGGACCTACGAGCAGTACTTC
CASSQGRTSGIGTYEQYF
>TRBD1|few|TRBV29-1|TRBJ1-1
TGCAGCGTCTCCAGGGGGACTGAAGCTTTCTTT
CSVSRGTEAFF
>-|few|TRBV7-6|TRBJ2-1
TGTGCCAGCAGCTTTTTGCGACCTCCTAACAATGAGCAGTTCTTC
CASSFLRPPNNEQFF
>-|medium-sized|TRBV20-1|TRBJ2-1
TGCAGTGCTAGAGTGGCCGCGAGGAAGAATGAGCAGTTCTTC
CSARVAARKNEQFF
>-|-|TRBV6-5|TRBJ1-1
TGTGCCAGCAGTTACTCTGAATCGGCGGAATATACTGAAGCTTTCTTT
CASSYSESAEYTEAFF
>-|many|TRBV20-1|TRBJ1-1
TGCAGTGCTAAGGAGGCTCGCCCGAACACTGAAGCTTTCTTT
CSAKEARPNTEAFF
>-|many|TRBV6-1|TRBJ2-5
TGTGCCAGCAGTGAAGTCCTCGACAAACAGTACTTC
CASSEVLDKQYF
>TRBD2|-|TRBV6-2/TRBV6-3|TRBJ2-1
TGTGCCAGCAGTCTCGCTAGCGGGAGGGATTACAATGAGCAGTTCTTC
CASSLASGRDYNEQFF
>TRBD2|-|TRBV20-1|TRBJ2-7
TGCAGTGCTAGACATCCCGACGGGCTAGCGGGAGGCGAGCAGTACTTC
CSARHPDGLAGGEQYF
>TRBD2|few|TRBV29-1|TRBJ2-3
TGCGGCGGGAGTATAGATACGCAGTATTTT
CGGSIDTQYF
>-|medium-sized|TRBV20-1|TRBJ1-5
TGCAGTGCTACGTCAGGTCTAAATCAGCCCCAGCATTTT
CSATSGLNQPQHF
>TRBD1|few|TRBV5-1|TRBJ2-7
TGCGCCAGCAGTTTGGACAGGCCCGGCCACGAGCAGTACTTC
CASSLDRPGHEQYF
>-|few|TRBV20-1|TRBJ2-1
TGCAGTGCTCTAACAGGGCGGGGAGAGCAGTTCTTC
CSALTGRGEQFF
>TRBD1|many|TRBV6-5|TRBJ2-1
TGTGCCAGCAGACCGACAGGGCACGAAGACAGTGAGCAGTTCTTC
CASRPTGHEDSEQFF
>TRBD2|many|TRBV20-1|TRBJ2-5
TGCAGTGCTATCACTAGCGGCGAGACCCAGTACTTC
CSAITSGETQYF
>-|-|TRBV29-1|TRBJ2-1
TGCAGCGTTGCAGGCGGTGAGCAGTTCTTC
CSVAGGEQFF
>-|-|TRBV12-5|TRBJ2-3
TGTGCTAGTGGTTTGGGGGAGGGGGCAGTCACAGATACGCAGTATTTT
CASGLGEGAVTDTQYF
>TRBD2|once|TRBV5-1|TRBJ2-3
TGCGCCAGCAGCCAGACTAGCCAGCGGGATACGCAGTATTTT
CASSQTSQRDTQYF
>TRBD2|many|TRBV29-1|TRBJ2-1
TGCAGCGGGACTAGTTCCGATGAGCAGTTCTTC
CSGTSSDEQFF
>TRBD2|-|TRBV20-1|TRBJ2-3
TGCAGTGCCCCGCTCCGGCTAGCGGGCTTCACAGATACGCAGTATTTT
CSAPLRLAGFTDTQYF
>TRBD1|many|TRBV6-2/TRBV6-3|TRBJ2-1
TGTGCCAGCAGAAAACAGGGGGCTGAAAGTAATGAGCAGTTCTTC
CASRKQGAESNEQFF
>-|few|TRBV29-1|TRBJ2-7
TGCAGCGCCTGGACGGCGGCAAGCTCCTACGAGCAGTACTTC
CSAWTAASSYEQYF
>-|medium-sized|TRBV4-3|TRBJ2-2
TGCGCCAGCAGCCAAGATTGGGGGACCGGGGAGCTGTTTTTT
CASSQDWGTGELFF
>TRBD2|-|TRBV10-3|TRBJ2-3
TGTGCCATCAGTGGTCTAGCGGGAGCGGGCACAGATACGCAGTATTTT
CAISGLAGAGTDTQYF
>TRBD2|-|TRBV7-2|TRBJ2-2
TGTGCCAGCAGCCCGATCCCTACTAGCGGGAGTGGCGGGGAGCTGTTTTTT
CASSPIPTSGSGGELFF
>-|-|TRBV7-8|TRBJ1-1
TGTGCCAGCAGCTTATTGAGGGGATCCACTGAAGCTTTCTTT
CASSLLRGSTEAFF
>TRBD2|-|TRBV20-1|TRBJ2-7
TGCAGTGCCAGGGGACTAGCGGGAGTCCACGAGCAGTACTTC
CSARGLAGVHEQYF
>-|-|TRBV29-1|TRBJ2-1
TGCAGCGTTGAAATCAGGGCATATGAGCAGTTCTTC
CSVEIRAYEQFF
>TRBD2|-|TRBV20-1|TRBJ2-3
TGCAGTGCTAGAGATCGCGAGCGGGGGGCAGGGGCGCAGTATTTT
CSARDRERGAGAQYF
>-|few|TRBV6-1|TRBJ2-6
TGTGCCAGCAGTGAAGTCTCTGGGGCCAACGTCCTGACTTTC
CASSEVSGANVLTF